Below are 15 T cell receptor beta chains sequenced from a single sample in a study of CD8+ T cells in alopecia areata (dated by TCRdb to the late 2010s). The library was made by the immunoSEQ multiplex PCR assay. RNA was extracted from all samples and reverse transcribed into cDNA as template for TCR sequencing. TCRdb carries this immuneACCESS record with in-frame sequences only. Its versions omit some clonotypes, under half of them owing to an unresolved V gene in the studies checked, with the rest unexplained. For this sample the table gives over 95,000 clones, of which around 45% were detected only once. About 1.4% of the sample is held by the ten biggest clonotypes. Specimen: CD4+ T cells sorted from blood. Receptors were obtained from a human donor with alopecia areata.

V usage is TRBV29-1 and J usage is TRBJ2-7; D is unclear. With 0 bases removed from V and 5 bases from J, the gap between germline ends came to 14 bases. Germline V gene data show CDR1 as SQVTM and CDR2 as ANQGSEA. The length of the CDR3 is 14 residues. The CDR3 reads CSVEDGLSADEQYF. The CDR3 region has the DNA TGCAGCGTTGAAGACGGTTTATCCGCCGACGAGCAGTACTTC.

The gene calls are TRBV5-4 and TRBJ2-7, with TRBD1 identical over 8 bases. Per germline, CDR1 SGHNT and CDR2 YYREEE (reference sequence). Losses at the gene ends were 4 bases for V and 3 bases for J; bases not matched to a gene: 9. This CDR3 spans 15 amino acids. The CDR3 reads CASSAPGTGVYEQYF. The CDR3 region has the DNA TGTGCCAGCAGCGCACCTGGGACAGGAGTCTACGAGCAGTACTTC.

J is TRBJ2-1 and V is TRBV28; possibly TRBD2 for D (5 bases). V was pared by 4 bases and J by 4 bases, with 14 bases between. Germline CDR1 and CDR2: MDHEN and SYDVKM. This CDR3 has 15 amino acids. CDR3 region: CASSSPRGGYNEQFF. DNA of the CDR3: TGTGCCAGCAGTTCCCCCCGAGGAGGTTACAATGAGCAGTTCTTC.

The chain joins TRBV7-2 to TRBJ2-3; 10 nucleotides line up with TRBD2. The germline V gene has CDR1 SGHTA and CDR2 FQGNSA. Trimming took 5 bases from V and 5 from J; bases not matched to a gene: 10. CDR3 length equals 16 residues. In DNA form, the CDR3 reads TGTGCCAGCAGCCCAGGCGGGGCTAGCGGGAGAGATACGCAGTATTTT. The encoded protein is CASSPGGASGRDTQYF.

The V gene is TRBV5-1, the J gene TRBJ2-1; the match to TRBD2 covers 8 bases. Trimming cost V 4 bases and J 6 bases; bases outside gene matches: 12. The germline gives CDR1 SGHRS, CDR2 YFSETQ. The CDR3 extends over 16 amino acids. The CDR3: CASSDAGTRVRNEQFF. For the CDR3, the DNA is TGCGCCAGCAGCGACGCCGGGACTAGAGTTCGCAATGAGCAGTTCTTC.

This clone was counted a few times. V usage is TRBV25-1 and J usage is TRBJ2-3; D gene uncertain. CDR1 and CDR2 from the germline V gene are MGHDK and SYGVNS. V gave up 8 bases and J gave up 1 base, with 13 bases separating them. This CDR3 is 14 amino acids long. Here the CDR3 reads CASSLRGGTDTQYF. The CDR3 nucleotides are TGTGCCAGCTCCTTACGTGGGGGCACAGATACGCAGTATTTT.

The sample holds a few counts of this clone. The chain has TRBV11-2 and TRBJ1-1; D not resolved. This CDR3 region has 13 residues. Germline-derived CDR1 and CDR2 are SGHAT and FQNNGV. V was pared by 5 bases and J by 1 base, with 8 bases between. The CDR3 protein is CASSALRNTEAFF. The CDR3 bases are TGTGCCAGCAGCGCTCTAAGGAACACTGAAGCTTTCTTT.

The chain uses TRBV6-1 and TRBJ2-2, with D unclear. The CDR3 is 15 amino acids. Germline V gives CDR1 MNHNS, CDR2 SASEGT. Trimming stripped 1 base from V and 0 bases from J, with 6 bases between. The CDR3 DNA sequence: TGTGCCAGCAGTGAAGGTTCGCCGAACACCGGGGAGCTGTTTTTT. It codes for CASSEGSPNTGELFF.

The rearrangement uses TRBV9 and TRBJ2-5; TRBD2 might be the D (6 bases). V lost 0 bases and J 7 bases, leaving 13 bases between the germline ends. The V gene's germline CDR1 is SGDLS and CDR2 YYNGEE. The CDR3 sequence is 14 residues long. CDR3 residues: CASSVVSLGGTQYF. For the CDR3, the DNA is TGTGCCAGCAGCGTAGTTAGCCTCGGGGGGACCCAGTACTTC.

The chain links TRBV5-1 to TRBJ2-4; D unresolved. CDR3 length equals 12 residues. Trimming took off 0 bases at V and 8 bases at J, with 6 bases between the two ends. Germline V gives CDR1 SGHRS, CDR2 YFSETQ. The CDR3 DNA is TGCGCCAGCAGCTTGGCTGGCGACATTCAGTACTTC. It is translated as CASSLAGDIQYF.

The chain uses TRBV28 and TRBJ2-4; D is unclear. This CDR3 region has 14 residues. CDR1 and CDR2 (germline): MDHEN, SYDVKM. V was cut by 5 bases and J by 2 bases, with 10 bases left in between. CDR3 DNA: TGTGCCAGCAGTCCATCCCTGTCCAAAAACATTCAGTACTTC. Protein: CASSPSLSKNIQYF. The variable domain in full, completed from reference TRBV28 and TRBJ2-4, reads DVKVTQSSRYLVKRTGEKVFLECVQDMDHENMFWYRQDPGLGLRLIYFSYDVKMKEKGDIPEGYSVSREKKERFSLILESASTNQTSMYLCASSPSLSKNIQYFGAGTRLSVL.

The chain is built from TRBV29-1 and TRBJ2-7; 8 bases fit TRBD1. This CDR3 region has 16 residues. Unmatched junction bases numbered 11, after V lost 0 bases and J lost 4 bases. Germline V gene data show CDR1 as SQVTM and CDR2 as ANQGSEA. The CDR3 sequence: CSVEDLRGTGPYEQYF. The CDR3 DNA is TGCAGCGTTGAAGACCTAAGAGGGACAGGACCTTACGAGCAGTACTTC.

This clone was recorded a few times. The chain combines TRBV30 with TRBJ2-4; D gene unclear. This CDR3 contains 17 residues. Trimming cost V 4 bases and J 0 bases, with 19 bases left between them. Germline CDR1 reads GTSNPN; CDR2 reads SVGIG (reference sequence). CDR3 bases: TGTGCCTGGATTCCTACAGATTCACGGGTAGCCAAAAACATTCAGTACTTC. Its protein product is CAWIPTDSRVAKNIQYF.

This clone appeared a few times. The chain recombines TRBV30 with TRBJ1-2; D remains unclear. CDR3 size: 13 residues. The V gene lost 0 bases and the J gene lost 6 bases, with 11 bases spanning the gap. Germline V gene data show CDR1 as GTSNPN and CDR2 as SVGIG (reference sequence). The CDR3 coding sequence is TGTGCCTGGAGTGTCCGGCTGGCTGATGGCTACACCTTC. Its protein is CAWSVRLADGYTF.

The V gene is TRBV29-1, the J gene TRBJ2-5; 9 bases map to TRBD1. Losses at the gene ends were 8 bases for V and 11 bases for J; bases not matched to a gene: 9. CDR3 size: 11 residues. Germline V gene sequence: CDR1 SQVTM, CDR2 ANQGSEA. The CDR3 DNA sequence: TGCAGCACCGGGACAGGGAGTGGGCAGTACTTC. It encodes CSTGTGSGQYF.